This T cell receptor (beta chain) came from a study of cytomegalovirus exposure and HLA in healthy donors. Points on this clone: Antigen: not known.

Notes on the study in general: Per a prior analysis, the majority of TCR beta V segments were productive roughly 87% or roughly 30% of the time. It was 164 TCR beta chains that were listed as cytomegalovirus-associated. Using the classifier, cytomegalovirus status was reportedly diagnosed with high specificity and sensitivity.

The primer mix had 60 Vbeta and 13 Jbeta primers. Repertoires were generated with immunoSEQ multiplex PCR, while TCRdb's copy carries only in-frame clones and drops some. This sample contains under 130,000 clones. The receptor's source is a man aged 45-60 years in good health and CMV-seronegative. Sequenced: PBMCs.

The DNA for the CDR3 is TGTGCCAGCAGGATCATGGACAGGGGGTTCTCCGAGCAGTACTTC. The encoded protein is CASRIMDRGFSEQYF. This chain connects TRBV6-5 to TRBJ2-7; 10 bases agree with TRBD1. The CDR3 has 15 residues. With V trimmed by 6 bases and J by 6 bases, 11 bases remained unmatched. Germline lookup yields CDR1 MNHEY and CDR2 SVGAGI.